Here is one T cell receptor beta chain with its context. Sequenced by immunoSEQ multiplex PCR; TCRdb stores in-frame clones only, minus some. Of about 220,000 clones in the sample, around 80% were seen once. The data were taken from a study of blood T cell repertoires in COVID-19. Study-wide background: Some COVID-19 samples were acute and others convalescent; all came from the United States, Italy and Spain. PBMCs, B-cell-depleted T cells, or T cells provided the cDNA or gDNA that made up the material.

The germline V gene has CDR1 MNHEY and CDR2 SVGAGI. This CDR3 is 15 amino acids long. J was trimmed by 9 bases and V by 2 bases; bases with no gene match: 8. V is TRBV6-5 and J is TRBJ2-1; 9 bases are a match to TRBD1. The TCR originated in a woman in her seventies with acute or convalescent COVID-19. What was sequenced was peripheral blood. Written as DNA, the CDR3 is TGTGCCAGCAGTTACGGGACAGGGACGTTGGGTGAGCAGTTCTTC. Translated, it gives CASSYGTGTLGEQFF.